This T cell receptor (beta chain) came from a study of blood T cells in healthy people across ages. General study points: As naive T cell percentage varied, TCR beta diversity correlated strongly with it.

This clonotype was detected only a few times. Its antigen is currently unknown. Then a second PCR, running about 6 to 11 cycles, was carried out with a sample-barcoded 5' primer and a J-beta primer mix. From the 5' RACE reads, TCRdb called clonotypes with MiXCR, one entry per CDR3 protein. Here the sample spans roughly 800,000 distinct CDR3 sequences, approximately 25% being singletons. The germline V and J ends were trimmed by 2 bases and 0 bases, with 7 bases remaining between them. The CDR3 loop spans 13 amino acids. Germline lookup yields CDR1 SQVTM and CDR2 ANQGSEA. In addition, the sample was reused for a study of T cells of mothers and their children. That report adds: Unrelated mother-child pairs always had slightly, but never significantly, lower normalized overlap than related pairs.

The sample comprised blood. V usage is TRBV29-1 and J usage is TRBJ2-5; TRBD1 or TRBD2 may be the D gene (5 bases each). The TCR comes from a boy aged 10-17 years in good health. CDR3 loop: CSVEWDDQETQYF. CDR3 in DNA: TGCAGCGTTGAATGGGACGACCAAGAGACCCAGTACTTC.